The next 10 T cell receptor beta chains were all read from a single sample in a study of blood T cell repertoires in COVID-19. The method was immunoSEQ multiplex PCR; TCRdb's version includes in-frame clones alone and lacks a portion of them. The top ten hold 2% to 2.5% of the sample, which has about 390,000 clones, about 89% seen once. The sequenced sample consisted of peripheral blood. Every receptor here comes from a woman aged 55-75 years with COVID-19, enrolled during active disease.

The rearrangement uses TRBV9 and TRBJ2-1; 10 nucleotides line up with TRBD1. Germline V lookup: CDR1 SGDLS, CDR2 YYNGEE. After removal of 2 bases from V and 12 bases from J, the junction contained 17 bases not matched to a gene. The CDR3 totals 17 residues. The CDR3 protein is CASSVDPGQGPTSGQFF. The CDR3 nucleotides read TGTGCCAGCAGCGTCGATCCGGGACAGGGGCCTACAAGTGGGCAGTTCTTC.

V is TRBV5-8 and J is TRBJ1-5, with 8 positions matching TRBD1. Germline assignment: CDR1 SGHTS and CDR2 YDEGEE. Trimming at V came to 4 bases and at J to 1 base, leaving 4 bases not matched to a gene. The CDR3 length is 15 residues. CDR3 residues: CASSRDRGSNQPQHF. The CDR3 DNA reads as TGTGCCAGCAGCCGTGACAGGGGAAGCAATCAGCCCCAGCATTTT.

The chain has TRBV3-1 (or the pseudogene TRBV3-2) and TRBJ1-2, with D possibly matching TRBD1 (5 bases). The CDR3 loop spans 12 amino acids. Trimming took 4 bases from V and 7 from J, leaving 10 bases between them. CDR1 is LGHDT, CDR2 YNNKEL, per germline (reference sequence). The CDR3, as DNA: TGTGCCAGCAGCCTCACAGGAGTTGGCTACACCTTC. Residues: CASSLTGVGYTF.

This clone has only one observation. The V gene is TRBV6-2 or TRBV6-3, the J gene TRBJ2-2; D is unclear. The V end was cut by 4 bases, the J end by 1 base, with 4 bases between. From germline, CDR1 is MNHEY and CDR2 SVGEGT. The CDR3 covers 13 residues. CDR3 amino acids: CASSFRNTGELFF. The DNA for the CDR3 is TGTGCCAGCAGTTTCAGGAACACCGGGGAGCTGTTTTTT.

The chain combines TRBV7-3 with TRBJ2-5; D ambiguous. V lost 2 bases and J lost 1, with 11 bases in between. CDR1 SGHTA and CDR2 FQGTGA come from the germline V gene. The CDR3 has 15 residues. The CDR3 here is CASSLLGLLQETQYF. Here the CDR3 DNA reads TGTGCCAGCAGCTTACTTGGGCTCCTCCAAGAGACCCAGTACTTC.

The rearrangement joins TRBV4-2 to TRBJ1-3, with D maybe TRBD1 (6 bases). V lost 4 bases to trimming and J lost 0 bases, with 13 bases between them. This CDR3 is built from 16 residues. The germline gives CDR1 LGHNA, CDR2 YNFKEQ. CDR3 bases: TGTGCCAGCAGCCGGGAAACAGGGCTCTCTGGAAACACCATATATTTT. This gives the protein CASSRETGLSGNTIYF.

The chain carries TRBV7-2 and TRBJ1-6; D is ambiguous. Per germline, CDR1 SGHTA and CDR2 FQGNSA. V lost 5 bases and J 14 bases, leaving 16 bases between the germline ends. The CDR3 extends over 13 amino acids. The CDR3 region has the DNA TGTGCCAGCAGCGGTGTCTCCCGGTCATCCCTCCACTTT. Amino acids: CASSGVSRSSLHF.

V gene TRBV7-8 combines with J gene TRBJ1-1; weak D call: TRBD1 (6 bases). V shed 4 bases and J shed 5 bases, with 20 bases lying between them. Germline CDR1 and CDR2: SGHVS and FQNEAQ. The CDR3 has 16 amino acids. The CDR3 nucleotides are TGTGCCAGCAGCTCGATACAGGGAGTACGAAGTACTGAAGCTTTCTTT. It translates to CASSSIQGVRSTEAFF.

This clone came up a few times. The CDR3 loop is CASSLNQGGTEAFF. In DNA form, the CDR3 reads TGTGCCAGCAGCCTCAACCAGGGTGGCACTGAAGCTTTCTTT. The chain links TRBV3-1 (or the pseudogene TRBV3-2) to TRBJ1-1; TRBD1 is a possible D gene (5 bases). Germline V gives CDR1 LGHDT, CDR2 YNNKEL (reference sequence). CDR3 size: 14 residues. V was cut by 4 bases and J by 4 bases, with 13 bases left in between.

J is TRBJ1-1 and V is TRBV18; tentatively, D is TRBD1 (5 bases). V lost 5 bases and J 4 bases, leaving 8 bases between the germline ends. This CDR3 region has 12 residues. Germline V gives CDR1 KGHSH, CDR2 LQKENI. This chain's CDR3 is CASSRGGTEAFF. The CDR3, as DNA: TGTGCCAGCTCAAGGGGAGGCACTGAAGCTTTCTTT.